These T cell receptor beta chains were read from a single sample in a study of human T cells and chemical hapten exposure. Each CDR3 protein gets one entry after TCRdb re-called the RACE reads with MiXCR. The sample shows fewer than 200,000 distinct CDR3 sequences, around 20% of them seen only once. Source: whole blood, taken in connection with sensitization to the hapten diphenylcyclopropenone (DPC). These receptor sequences come from a woman between 45 and 65 years old with alopecia areata. Some clones in this sample may be carry-over from other donors' samples. CDR3s include the opening cysteine and the closing phenylalanine or tryptophan. A D gene is named only where the DNA matches it firmly. Not all rows give a size; the values are once, few, many and, for expanded clones, a class.

few TRBJ2-3 TRBV20-1 TRBD2 TGCAGTGCTACAATCGCCTCTAGCGGACGCACAGATACGCAGTATTTT CSATIASSGRTDTQYF
few TRBJ2-3 TRBV11-2 TRBD2 TGTGCCAGCAGCTTTTATCGACTAGCGGGAAACACAGATACGCAGTATTTT CASSFYRLAGNTDTQYF
few TRBJ2-7 TRBV20-1 NA TGCAGTGCTAGAGATGAACAGACCGCTTACGAGCAGTACTTC CSARDEQTAYEQYF
NA TRBJ1-2 TRBV12-3/TRBV12-4 NA TGTGCCAGCAGTTCACGCCAGGGCGGAGGCTACACCTTC CASSSRQGGGYTF
NA TRBJ2-7 TRBV4-1 NA TGCGCCAGCAGCCAAGATCAGTCCAGGGTCGGCTACGAGCAGTACTTC CASSQDQSRVGYEQYF
NA TRBJ2-2 TRBV20-1 NA TGTTCGATCAGGGTGGACACCGGGGAGCTGTTTTTT CSIRVDTGELFF
few TRBJ2-1 TRBV5-1 NA TGCGCCAGCAGCTTTCCGGGGGATAATGAGCAGTTCTTC CASSFPGDNEQFF
NA TRBJ1-4 TRBV9 TRBD1 TGTGCCAGCAGCGACCGACAGGGAGGACTGTTTTTT CASSDRQGGLFF
NA TRBJ2-7 TRBV4-1 TRBD1 TGCACCAGCAGCTTGGGACAGGGCCCCTACGAGCAGTACTTC CTSSLGQGPYEQYF
NA TRBJ2-7 TRBV20-1 NA TGCAGTGCCCCCCAGGGGGGGAGCTCCTACGAGCAGTACTTC CSAPQGGSSYEQYF
few TRBJ1-1 TRBV5-1 TRBD1 TGCGCCAGCAGCCACAACAGGGGCCCGGGGAACACTGAAGCTTTCTTT CASSHNRGPGNTEAFF
many TRBJ2-6 TRBV29-1 TRBD1 TGCAGCGTTGAGGTAGGACAGGGGCCCCCCTCTGGGGCCAACGTCCTGACTTTC CSVEVGQGPPSGANVLTF
NA TRBJ2-1 TRBV5-4 TRBD1 TGTGCCAGCAGCTTGGATCCGGGACAGGGTCTGTTCTTC CASSLDPGQGLFF
few TRBJ1-6 TRBV2 TRBD1 TGTGCCAGCACTCTCGGGACAGCTCATTCACCCCTCCACTTT CASTLGTAHSPLHF
few TRBJ1-5 TRBV6-1 NA TGTGCCAGCAGCGCCCTGGGAGGCAATCAGCCCCAGCATTTT CASSALGGNQPQHF
NA TRBJ2-7 TRBV27 NA TGTGCCAGCAGTTTAGAGGCGGGGTACTCCTACGAGCAGTACTTC CASSLEAGYSYEQYF
few TRBJ2-7 TRBV6-5 NA TGTGCCAGCAGGGGGTTGGGTAGCTCCTACGAGCAGTACTTC CASRGLGSSYEQYF
many TRBJ2-7 TRBV29-1 TRBD2 TGCAGCGTTGTGGGGGGGATCGGTAGCTACGAGCAGTACTTC CSVVGGIGSYEQYF
few TRBJ2-6 TRBV6-2/TRBV6-3 NA TGTGCCAGCAGTCCGGGGCAGGGCCTCTCTGGGGCCAACGTCCTGACTTTC CASSPGQGLSGANVLTF
few TRBJ1-5 TRBV18 NA TGTGCCAGCTCACCATTCGGGATAGAGAATAATCAGCCCCAGCATTTT CASSPFGIENNQPQHF
NA TRBJ2-1 TRBV13 TRBD2 TGTGCCAGCAGCCACACTAGCGGAGCCAATGAGCAGTTCTTC CASSHTSGANEQFF
few TRBJ2-7 TRBV6-6 NA TGTGCCAGCAGTCCTCAAGGGGCGAACGAGCAGTACTTC CASSPQGANEQYF
few TRBJ2-7 TRBV3-1 NA TGTGCCAGCAGCCACGACCCTCCGGGGGAGCAGTACTTC CASSHDPPGEQYF
NA TRBJ2-7 TRBV5-1 NA TGCGCCAGCGGCTTGGTTTTCAGGGGCGCTAGGTCCTACGAGCAGTACTTC CASGLVFRGARSYEQYF
NA TRBJ2-2 TRBV19 TRBD2 TGTGCCAGTAGGAGACTAGCGGGAGACACCGGGGAGCTGTTTTTT CASRRLAGDTGELFF
once TRBJ2-7 TRBV2 TRBD2 TGTGCCAGCAGGGGACTAGCGGGAGGGGGAAGCTCCTACGAGCAGTACTTC CASRGLAGGGSSYEQYF
few TRBJ1-5 TRBV6-2/TRBV6-3 NA TGTGCCAGCAGTTACTCGACCACACTGAATCAGCCCCAGCATTTT CASSYSTTLNQPQHF
NA TRBJ2-1 TRBV20-1 NA TGCAGTGCTAGAGATTCGTGGGGCCCCGACAATGAGCAGTTCTTC CSARDSWGPDNEQFF
NA TRBJ2-5 TRBV12-3/TRBV12-4 NA TGTGCCAGTTCTCTTTTTGGCGAGACCCAGTACTTC CASSLFGETQYF
NA TRBJ1-5 TRBV7-8 NA TGTGCCAGCAGCTTAGCGAGTCAGCCCCAGCATTTT CASSLASQPQHF
NA TRBJ2-1 TRBV12-3/TRBV12-4 TRBD2 TGTGCCAGCAGTTTATCGGCTAGCGGCTACAATGAGCAGTTCTTC CASSLSASGYNEQFF
NA TRBJ2-2 TRBV20-1 NA TGCAGTGTTGAACCAGCGGGCACCGGGGAGCTGTTTTTT CSVEPAGTGELFF
NA TRBJ2-3 TRBV5-1 NA TGCGCCAGCAGCTTGTCGGACCCCCGCACAGATACGCAGTATTTT CASSLSDPRTDTQYF
few TRBJ2-7 TRBV7-2 TRBD1 TGTGCCAGCAGCCTGAACCCGGGACAGTTCTACGAGCAGTACTTC CASSLNPGQFYEQYF
NA TRBJ1-1 TRBV29-1 NA TGCAGCGTCGCGGCGACAGGCTCTAACGCTGAAGCTTTCTTT CSVAATGSNAEAFF
NA TRBJ2-6 TRBV3-1 NA TGTGCCAGCAGTCGGGGGGCCAACGTCCTGACTTTC CASSRGANVLTF
once TRBJ2-3 TRBV2 NA TGTGCCAGCAAAAGAGGCAGCACAGATACGCAGTATTTT CASKRGSTDTQYF
NA TRBJ2-1 TRBV7-3 NA TGTGCCAGCAGCCTTTTGGAGGGAGAGCAGTTCTTC CASSLLEGEQFF
few TRBJ1-1 TRBV5-1 NA TGCGCCAGCAGCTTGGAAAGGCCGAACACTGAAGCTTTCTTT CASSLERPNTEAFF
NA TRBJ1-5 TRBV3-1 NA TGTGCCAGCAGTCCTGGGGTCCTTGGTCAGCCCCAGCATTTT CASSPGVLGQPQHF
NA TRBJ2-7 TRBV20-1 TRBD2 TGCAGTGCTAGGGGACTAGCGGGAAACTACGAGCAGTACTTC CSARGLAGNYEQYF
few TRBJ1-4 TRBV6-2/TRBV6-3 NA TGTGCCAGCAGTTCGGCGAAGGAAAAACTGTTTTTT CASSSAKEKLFF
NA TRBJ2-2 TRBV10-3 TRBD1 TGTGCCATCAGTGCCAGGGGGCCCGGGGAGCTGTTTTTT CAISARGPGELFF
few TRBJ2-1 TRBV3-1 TRBD2 TGTGCCAGCAGCCACGCGGGAGGATCTAATGAGCAGTTCTTC CASSHAGGSNEQFF
many TRBJ1-1 TRBV20-1 NA TGCAGTGCTAGCTTCCAGAGTGTGAACACTGAAGCTTTCTTT CSASFQSVNTEAFF
few TRBJ1-1 TRBV27 TRBD1 TGTGCCAGCAGTTTAAACAGGGGTACTGAAGCTTTCTTT CASSLNRGTEAFF
NA TRBJ2-5 TRBV12-3/TRBV12-4 NA TGTGCCAGCAGTTTCGCCGGGGGAGCGGAAGAGACCCAGTACTTC CASSFAGGAEETQYF
NA TRBJ1-1 TRBV29-1 NA TGCAGCGGTCATCGGGGGTACACTGAAGCTTTCTTT CSGHRGYTEAFF
NA TRBJ2-1 TRBV12-3/TRBV12-4 TRBD2 TGTGCCAGCCTCTCAGCGCGGGGACTAGCGTCCAATGAGCAGTTCTTC CASLSARGLASNEQFF
few TRBJ2-5 TRBV9 NA TGTGCCAGCAGCGTAGACCAAGAGACCCAGTACTTC CASSVDQETQYF
many TRBJ2-5 TRBV20-1 NA TGCAGTGCTAGAGCCCAAATGGGAGGGGGACAAGAGACCCAGTACTTC CSARAQMGGGQETQYF
NA TRBJ1-2 TRBV12-3/TRBV12-4 NA TGTGCCAGCAGCCATACCGCGGGACACAACTATGGCTACACCTTC CASSHTAGHNYGYTF
NA TRBJ1-1 TRBV5-1 TRBD1 TGCGCCAGCAGCCTGGGACAGGGGGTAGCTGAAGCTTTCTTT CASSLGQGVAEAFF
NA TRBJ2-1 TRBV2 NA TGTGCCAGCAGTGAAACTCGGCTGGAGCAGTTCTTC CASSETRLEQFF
few TRBJ1-6 TRBV4-2 NA TGTGCCAGCAGCCAAGATTTGGGTGGCGGATCACCCCTCCACTTT CASSQDLGGGSPLHF